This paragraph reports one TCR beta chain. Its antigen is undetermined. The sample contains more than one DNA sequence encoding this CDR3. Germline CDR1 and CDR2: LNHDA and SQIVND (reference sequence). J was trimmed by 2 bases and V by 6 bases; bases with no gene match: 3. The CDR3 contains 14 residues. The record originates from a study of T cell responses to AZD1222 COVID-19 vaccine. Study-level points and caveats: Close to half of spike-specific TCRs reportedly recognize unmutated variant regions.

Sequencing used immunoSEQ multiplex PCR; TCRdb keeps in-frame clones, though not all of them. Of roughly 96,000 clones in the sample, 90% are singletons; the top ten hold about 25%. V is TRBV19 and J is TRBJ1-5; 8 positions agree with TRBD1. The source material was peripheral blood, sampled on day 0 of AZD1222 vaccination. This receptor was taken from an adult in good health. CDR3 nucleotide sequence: TGTGCCAGTAGCGACAGGGGCGGCAATCAGCCCCAGCATTTT. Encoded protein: CASSDRGGNQPQHF.